This entry lists 7 T cell receptor beta chains sequenced from one sample in a study of control samples from healthy donors and cancer patients. Clones were read by immunoSEQ multiplex PCR, and TCRdb kept only the in-frame ones, dropping some. The table shows 150,000 to 200,000 clones, with approximately 92% occurring only once. Sequencing used blood. The receptors come from a man aged 25 to 40 in good health.

This chain links TRBV7-9 with TRBJ1-5; no firm D call. The germline V gene encodes CDR1 SEHNR and CDR2 FQNEAQ (reference sequence). This CDR3 has 13 residues. The V end was cut by 0 bases, the J end by 6 bases, with 6 bases between. CDR3 protein: CASSLAGSQPQHF. The CDR3 DNA sequence: TGTGCCAGCAGCTTAGCAGGGAGTCAGCCCCAGCATTTT.

The chain has TRBV30 and TRBJ2-7; D gene uncertain. CDR1 and CDR2 (germline): GTSNPN, SVGIG (reference sequence). This CDR3 has 12 residues. The ends were cut back, 2 bases at V and 2 bases at J, with 7 bases in the middle. CDR3 DNA: TGTGCCTGGAGTATTCAGCCCTACGAGCAGTACTTC. Its translation is CAWSIQPYEQYF. The full variable domain, its missing parts supplied by reference TRBV30 and TRBJ2-7, is SQTIHQWPATLVQPVGSPLSLECTVEGTSNPNLYWYRQAAGRGLQLLFYSVGIGQISSEVPQNLSASRPQDRQFILSSKKLLLSDSGFYLCAWSIQPYEQYFGPGTRLTVT.

The V call is TRBV27, the J call TRBJ1-1; no clear D gene. V was trimmed by 6 bases and J by 1 base, leaving 6 bases between them. This CDR3 comprises 12 residues. From germline, CDR1 is MNHEY and CDR2 SMNVEV (reference sequence). As DNA, the CDR3 is TGTGCCAGCAGCATTAGGAACACTGAAGCTTTCTTT. Translated: CASSIRNTEAFF.

The chain joins TRBV24-1 to TRBJ1-4; the D is unclear. The CDR3 covers 8 residues. V was cut by 12 bases and J by 7 bases, with 2 bases left in between. Germline CDR1 reads KGHDR; CDR2 reads SFDVKD. CDR3: CAGEKLFF. The CDR3 nucleotides read TGTGCCGGTGAAAAACTGTTTTTT.

The CDR3 DNA sequence: TGCGCCAGCAGCCAAGAGGGGGCCGGGACGAACACTGAAGCTTTCTTT. Its translation: CASSQEGAGTNTEAFF. V gene TRBV4-1 combines with J gene TRBJ1-1; tentative D call: TRBD1 (6 bases). The CDR3 runs to 16 residues. The germline CDR1 and CDR2 sequences are MGHRA and YSYEKL. V was shortened by 0 bases and J by 1 base, with 12 bases between the two germline ends.

The chain carries TRBV9 and TRBJ2-2; 12 nucleotides align to TRBD2. Trimming at V came to 3 bases and at J to 2 bases, leaving 2 bases not matched to a gene. CDR3 length equals 16 residues. In germline, CDR1 is SGDLS, CDR2 YYNGEE. CDR3 region: CASSAGLAGNTGELFF. As DNA, the CDR3 is TGTGCCAGCAGCGCCGGACTAGCGGGAAACACCGGGGAGCTGTTTTTT.

This chain connects TRBV9 to TRBJ2-7; D gene ambiguous. Trimming took 0 bases from V and 2 from J, leaving 15 bases between them. CDR1 and CDR2 (germline): SGDLS, YYNGEE. There are 16 residues in the CDR3. CDR3 in amino acids: CASSVEPSGRTYEQYF. In DNA, the CDR3 is TGTGCCAGCAGCGTAGAGCCTTCGGGCCGCACCTACGAGCAGTACTTC.